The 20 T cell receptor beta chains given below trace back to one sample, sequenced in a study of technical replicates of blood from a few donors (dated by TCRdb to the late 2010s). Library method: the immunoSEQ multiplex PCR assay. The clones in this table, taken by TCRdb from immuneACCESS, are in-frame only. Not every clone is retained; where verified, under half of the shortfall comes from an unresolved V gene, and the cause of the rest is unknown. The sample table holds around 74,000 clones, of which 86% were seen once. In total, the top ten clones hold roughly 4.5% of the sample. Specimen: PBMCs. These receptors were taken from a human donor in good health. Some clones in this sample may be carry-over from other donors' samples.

CDR3: CASSRGTTSTDTQYF. The CDR3, as DNA: TGTGCCAGTAGTAGGGGGACAACTAGCACAGATACGCAGTATTTT. The chain has TRBV19 and TRBJ2-3, with TRBD1 as a possible D gene (6 bases). Trimming stripped 4 bases from V and 0 bases from J, with 11 bases between. This CDR3 region has 15 residues. Germline CDR1 LNHDA, CDR2 SQIVND (reference sequence).

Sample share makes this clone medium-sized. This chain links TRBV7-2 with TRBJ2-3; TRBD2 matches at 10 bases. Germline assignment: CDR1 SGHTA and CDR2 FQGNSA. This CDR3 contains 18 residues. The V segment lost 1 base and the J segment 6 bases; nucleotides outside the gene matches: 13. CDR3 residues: CASSLVSGGHFLADTQYF. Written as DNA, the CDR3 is TGTGCCAGCAGCTTAGTTAGCGGGGGGCATTTTCTTGCGGATACGCAGTATTTT.

The CDR3 coding sequence is TGTGCCAGCAGCCAAGGCGCCGGGTTATACTACGAGCAGTACTTC. It translates to CASSQGAGLYYEQYF. The chain links TRBV4-2 to TRBJ2-7; no clear D. There are 15 residues in the CDR3. V lost 1 base and J 3 bases, leaving 13 bases between the germline ends. Germline V gives CDR1 LGHNA, CDR2 YNFKEQ.

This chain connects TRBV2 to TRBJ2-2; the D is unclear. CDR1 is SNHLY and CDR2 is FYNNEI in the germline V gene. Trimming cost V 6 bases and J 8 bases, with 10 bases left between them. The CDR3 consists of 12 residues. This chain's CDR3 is CASRQPTGELFF. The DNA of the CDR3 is TGTGCCAGCAGACAGCCAACAGGGGAGCTGTTTTTT. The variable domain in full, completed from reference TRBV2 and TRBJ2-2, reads EPEVTQTPSHQVTQMGQEVILRCVPISNHLYFYWYRQILGQKVEFLVSFYNNEISEKSEIFDDQFSVERPDGSNFTLKIRSTKLEDSAMYFCASRQPTGELFFGEGSRLTVL.

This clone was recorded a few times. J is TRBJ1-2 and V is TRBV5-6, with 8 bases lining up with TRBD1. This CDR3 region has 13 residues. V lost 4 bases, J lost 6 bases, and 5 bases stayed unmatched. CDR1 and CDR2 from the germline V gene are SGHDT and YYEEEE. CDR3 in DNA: TGTGCCAGCAGCCTCACAGGGGGTGATGGCTACACCTTC. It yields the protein CASSLTGGDGYTF.

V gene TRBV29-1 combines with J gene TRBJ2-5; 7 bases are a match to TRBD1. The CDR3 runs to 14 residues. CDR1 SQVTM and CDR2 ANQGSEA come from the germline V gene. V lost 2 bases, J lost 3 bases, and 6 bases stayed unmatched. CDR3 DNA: TGCAGCGTTGAACGTTACAGGGGAAAAGAGACCCAGTACTTC. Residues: CSVERYRGKETQYF.

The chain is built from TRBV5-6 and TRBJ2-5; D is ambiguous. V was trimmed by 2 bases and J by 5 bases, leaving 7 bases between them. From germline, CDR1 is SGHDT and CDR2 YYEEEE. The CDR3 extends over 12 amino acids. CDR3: CASSFGIETQYF. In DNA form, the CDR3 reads TGTGCCAGCAGCTTTGGCATCGAGACCCAGTACTTC.

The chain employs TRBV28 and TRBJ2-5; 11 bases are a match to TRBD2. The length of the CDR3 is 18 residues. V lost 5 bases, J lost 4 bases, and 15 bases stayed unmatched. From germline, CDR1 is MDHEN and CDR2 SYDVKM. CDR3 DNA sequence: TGTGCCAGCAGTGGGTTAGCGGTCCTAGCGGGAGGCGGAGAGACCCAGTACTTC. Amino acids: CASSGLAVLAGGGETQYF. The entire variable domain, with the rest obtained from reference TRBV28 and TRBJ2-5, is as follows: DVKVTQSSRYLVKRTGEKVFLECVQDMDHENMFWYRQDPGLGLRLIYFSYDVKMKEKGDIPEGYSVSREKKERFSLILESASTNQTSMYLCASSGLAVLAGGGETQYFGPGTRLLVL.

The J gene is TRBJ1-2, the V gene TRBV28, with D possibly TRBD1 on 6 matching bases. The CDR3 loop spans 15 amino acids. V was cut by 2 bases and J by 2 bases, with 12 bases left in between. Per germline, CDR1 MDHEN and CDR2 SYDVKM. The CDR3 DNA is TGTGCCAGCAGTTTAGGGGGCAGGACAAACTATGGCTACACCTTC. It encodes CASSLGGRTNYGYTF.

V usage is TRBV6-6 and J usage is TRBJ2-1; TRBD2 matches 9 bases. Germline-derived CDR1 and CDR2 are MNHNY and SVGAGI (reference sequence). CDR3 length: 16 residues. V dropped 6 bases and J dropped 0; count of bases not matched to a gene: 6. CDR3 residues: CASSPLAGRSYNEQFF. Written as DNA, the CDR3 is TGTGCCAGCAGCCCCCTAGCGGGACGCTCCTACAATGAGCAGTTCTTC.

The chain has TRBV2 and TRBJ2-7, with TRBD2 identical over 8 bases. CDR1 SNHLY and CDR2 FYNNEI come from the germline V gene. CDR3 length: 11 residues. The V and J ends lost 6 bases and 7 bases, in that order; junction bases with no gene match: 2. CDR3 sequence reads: CASRPGGEQYF. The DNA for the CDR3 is TGTGCCAGCAGGCCGGGGGGGGAGCAGTACTTC.

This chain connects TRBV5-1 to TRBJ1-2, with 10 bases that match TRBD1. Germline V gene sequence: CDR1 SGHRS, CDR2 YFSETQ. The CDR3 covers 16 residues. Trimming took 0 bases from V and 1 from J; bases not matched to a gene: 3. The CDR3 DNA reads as TGCGCCAGCAGCTTGGGGGACAGGGGTATTAACTATGGCTACACCTTC. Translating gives CASSLGDRGINYGYTF.

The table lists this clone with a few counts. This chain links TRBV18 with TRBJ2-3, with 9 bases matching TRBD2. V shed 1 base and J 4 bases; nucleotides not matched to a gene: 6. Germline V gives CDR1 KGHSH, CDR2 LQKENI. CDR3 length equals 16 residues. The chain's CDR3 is CASSPLASGTPDTQYF. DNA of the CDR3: TGTGCCAGCTCACCACTGGCTAGCGGGACCCCAGATACGCAGTATTTT.

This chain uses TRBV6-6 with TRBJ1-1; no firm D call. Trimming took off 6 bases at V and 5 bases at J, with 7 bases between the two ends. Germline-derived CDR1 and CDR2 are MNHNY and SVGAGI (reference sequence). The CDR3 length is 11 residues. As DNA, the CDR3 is TGTGCCAGCAGGTTCAATACTGAAGCTTTCTTT. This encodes CASRFNTEAFF.

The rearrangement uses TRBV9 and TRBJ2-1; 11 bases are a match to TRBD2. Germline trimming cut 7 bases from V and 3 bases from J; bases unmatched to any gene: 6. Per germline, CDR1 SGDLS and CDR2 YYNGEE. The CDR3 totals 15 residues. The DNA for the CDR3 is TGTGCCAGCGGACTGACTAGCGGGATCTACAATGAGCAGTTCTTC. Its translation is CASGLTSGIYNEQFF.

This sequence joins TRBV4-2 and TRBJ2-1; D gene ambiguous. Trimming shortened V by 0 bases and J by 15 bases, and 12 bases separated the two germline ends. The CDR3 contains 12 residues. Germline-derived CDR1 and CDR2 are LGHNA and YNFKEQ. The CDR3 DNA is TGTGCCAGCAGCCAAGACTCAAGCCCCCTGTTCTTC. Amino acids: CASSQDSSPLFF.

The CDR3 protein is CASSLKAGVETQYF. The CDR3 DNA reads as TGTGCCAGCAGTCTTAAAGCGGGAGTAGAGACCCAGTACTTC. The chain has TRBV7-2 and TRBJ2-5, with 8 bases aligning to TRBD2. J lost 4 bases, V lost 6 bases, and 7 bases had no gene match. The CDR3 covers 14 residues. Germline V gene data show CDR1 as SGHTA and CDR2 as FQGNSA.

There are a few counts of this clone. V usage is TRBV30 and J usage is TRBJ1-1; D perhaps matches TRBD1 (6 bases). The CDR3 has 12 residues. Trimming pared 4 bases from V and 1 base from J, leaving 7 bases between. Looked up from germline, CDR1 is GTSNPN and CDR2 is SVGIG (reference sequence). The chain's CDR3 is CAWKQGNTEAFF. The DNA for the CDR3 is TGTGCCTGGAAACAGGGGAACACTGAAGCTTTCTTT. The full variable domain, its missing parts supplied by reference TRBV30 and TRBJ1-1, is SQTIHQWPATLVQPVGSPLSLECTVEGTSNPNLYWYRQAAGRGLQLLFYSVGIGQISSEVPQNLSASRPQDRQFILSSKKLLLSDSGFYLCAWKQGNTEAFFGQGTRLTVV.

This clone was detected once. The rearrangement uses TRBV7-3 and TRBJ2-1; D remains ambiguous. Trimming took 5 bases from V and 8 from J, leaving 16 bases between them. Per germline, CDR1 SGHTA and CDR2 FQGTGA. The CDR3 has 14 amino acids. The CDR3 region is CASSLDSNSDEQFF. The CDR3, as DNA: TGTGCCAGCAGCCTTGACTCGAACTCCGATGAGCAGTTCTTC. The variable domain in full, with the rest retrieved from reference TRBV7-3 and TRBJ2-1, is GAGVSQTPSNKVTEKGKYVELRCDPISGHTALYWYRQSLGQGPEFLIYFQGTGAADDSGLPNDRFFAVRPEGSVSTLKIQRTERGDSAVYLCASSLDSNSDEQFFGPGTRLTVL.

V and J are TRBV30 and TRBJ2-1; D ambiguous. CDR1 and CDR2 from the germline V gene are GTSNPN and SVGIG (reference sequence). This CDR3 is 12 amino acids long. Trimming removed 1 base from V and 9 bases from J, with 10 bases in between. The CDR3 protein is CAWSARVGEQFF. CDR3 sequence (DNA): TGTGCCTGGAGTGCTAGAGTCGGTGAGCAGTTCTTC.